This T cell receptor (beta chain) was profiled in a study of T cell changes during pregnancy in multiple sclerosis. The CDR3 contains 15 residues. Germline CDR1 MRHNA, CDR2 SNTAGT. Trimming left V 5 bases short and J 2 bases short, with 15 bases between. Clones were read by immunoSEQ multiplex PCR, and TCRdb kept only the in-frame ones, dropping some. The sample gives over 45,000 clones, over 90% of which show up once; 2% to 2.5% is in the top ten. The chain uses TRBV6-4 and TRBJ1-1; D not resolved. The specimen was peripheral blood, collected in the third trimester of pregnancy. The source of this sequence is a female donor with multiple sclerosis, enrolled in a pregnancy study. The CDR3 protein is CASSPEGGINTEAFF. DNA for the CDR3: TGTGCCAGCAGTCCCGAGGGAGGGATCAACACTGAAGCTTTCTTT.